This T cell receptor beta chain originates from a study of OX40 agonist ivuxolimab in advanced cancers. CDR1 and CDR2 (germline): MGHRA, YSYEKL. V was trimmed by 2 bases and J by 5 bases, leaving 10 bases between them. This CDR3 region has 13 residues. Notes on the study in general: Undetermined was the antigen specificity of the expanded peripheral T cells.

A note on this clone: Its antigen remains unknown.

The table came from immunoSEQ multiplex PCR; TCRdb's copy has only in-frame clones and leaves some out. This sample yields roughly 80,000 clones, of which approximately 85% are seen a single time; 6.9% belongs to the top ten. Researchers took blood at baseline, on cycle 4 day 1, and on cycle 7 day 1. The receptor was derived from an adult with an advanced solid tumor such as melanoma, head and neck, liver or kidney cancer. Sequenced material: CD4+ or CD8+ T cells sorted from blood, taken in a trial of the OX40 agonist ivuxolimab. The chain combines TRBV4-1 with TRBJ2-7, with TRBD1 as a possible D gene (6 bases). Here the CDR3 DNA reads TGCGCCAGCAGCCAAAAGACAGGCGACGAGCAGTACTTC. The encoded protein is CASSQKTGDEQYF.